Detailed here is one TCR beta chain. Its cognate antigen is unknown. CDR1 is MNHNY, CDR2 SVGAGI, per germline (reference sequence). The CDR3 covers 14 residues. Trimming cost V 7 bases and J 1 base, with 13 bases left between them. Libraries were prepared by immunoSEQ multiplex PCR; TCRdb keeps only in-frame clonotypes and omits some of them. Here the sample spans about 390,000 clones, less than 90% being singletons. The sample comes from a study of Ad26.COV2.S vaccination and SARS-CoV-2 variants. Study-wide results and caveats: Spike-specific TCR breadth was greater in vaccine than placebo recipients.

The treatment: roughly 19 received Ad26.COV2.S at low or high dose, single or two shots; roughly 5 received placebo; per-sample allocation not given. Collection of samples fell on day 63 after the first vaccine or placebo injection. This material consisted of peripheral blood, taken in a trial of Ad26.COV2.S vaccine versus placebo. The rearrangement uses TRBV6-6 and TRBJ1-1; D unclear. This receptor was identified in a person between 18 and 65 years old who received the Ad26.COV2.S COVID-19 vaccine or a placebo. CDR3 sequence reads: CASTKQIPNTEAFF. Written as DNA, the CDR3 is TGTGCCAGCACCAAACAGATTCCGAACACTGAAGCTTTCTTT.